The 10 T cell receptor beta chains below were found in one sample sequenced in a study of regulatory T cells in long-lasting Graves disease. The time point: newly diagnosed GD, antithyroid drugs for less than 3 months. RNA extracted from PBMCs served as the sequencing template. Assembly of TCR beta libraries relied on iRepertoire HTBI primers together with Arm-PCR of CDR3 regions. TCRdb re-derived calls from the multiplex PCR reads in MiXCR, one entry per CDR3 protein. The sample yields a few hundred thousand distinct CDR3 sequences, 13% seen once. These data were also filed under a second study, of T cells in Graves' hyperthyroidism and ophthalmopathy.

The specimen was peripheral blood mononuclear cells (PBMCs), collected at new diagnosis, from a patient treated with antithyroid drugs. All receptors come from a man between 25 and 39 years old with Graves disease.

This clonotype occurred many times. The CDR3 sequence is CASTTSGALYGYTF. In nucleotides, the CDR3 is TGTGCCAGCACCACCTCAGGAGCTCTCTATGGCTACACCTTC. V is TRBV12-3 or TRBV12-4 and J is TRBJ1-2; D call uncertain. The CDR3 is 14 amino acids. Trimming removed 7 bases from V and 4 bases from J, with 16 bases in between.

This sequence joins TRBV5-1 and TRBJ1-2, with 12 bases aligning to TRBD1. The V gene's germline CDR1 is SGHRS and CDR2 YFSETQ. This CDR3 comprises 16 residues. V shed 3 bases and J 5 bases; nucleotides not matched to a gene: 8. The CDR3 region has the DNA TGCGCCAGCAGCTCGGGGACAGGGGGCGTCCGGTATGGCTACACCTTC. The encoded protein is CASSSGTGGVRYGYTF. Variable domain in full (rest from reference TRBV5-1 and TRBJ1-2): KAGVTQTPRYLIKTRGQQVTLSCSPISGHRSVSWYQQTPGQGLQFLFEYFSETQRNKGNFPGRFSGRQFSNSRSEMNVSTLELGDSALYLCASSSGTGGVRYGYTFGSGTRLTVV.

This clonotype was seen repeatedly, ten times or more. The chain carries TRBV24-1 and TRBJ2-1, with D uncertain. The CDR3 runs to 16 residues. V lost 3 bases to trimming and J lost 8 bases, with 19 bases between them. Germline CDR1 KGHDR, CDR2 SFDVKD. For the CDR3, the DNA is TGTGCCACCAGTGATCAACGAGACCGCCGGGCCCATGAGCAGTTCTTC. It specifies CATSDQRDRRAHEQFF.

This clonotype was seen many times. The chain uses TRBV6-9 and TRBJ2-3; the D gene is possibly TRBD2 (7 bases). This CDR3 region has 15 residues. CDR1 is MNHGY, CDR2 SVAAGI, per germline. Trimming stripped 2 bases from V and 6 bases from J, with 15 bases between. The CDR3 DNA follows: TGTGCCAGCAGTTATGGGGGCGGGAGTGGGGATACGCAGTATTTT. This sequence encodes CASSYGGGSGDTQYF.

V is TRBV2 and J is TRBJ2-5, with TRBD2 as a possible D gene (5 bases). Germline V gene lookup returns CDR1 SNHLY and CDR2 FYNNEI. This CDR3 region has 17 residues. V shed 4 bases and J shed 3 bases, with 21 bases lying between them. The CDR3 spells CASSGSGGRYLEETQYF. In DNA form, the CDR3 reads TGTGCCAGCAGTGGATCAGGCGGGCGGTACCTGGAAGAGACCCAGTACTTC.

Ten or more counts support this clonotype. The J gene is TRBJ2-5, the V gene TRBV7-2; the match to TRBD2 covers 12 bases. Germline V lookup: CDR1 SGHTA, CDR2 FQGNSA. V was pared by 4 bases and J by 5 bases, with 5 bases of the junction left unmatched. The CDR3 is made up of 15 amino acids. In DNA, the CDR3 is TGTGCCAGCAGCTCGAGACTAGCGGGAGTGGAGACCCAGTACTTC. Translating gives CASSSRLAGVETQYF.

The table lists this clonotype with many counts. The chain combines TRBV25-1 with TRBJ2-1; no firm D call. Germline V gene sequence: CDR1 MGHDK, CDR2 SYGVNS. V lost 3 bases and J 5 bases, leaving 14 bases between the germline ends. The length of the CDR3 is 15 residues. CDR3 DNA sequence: TGTGCCAGCAGTGATAGACCGACGGGCGACAATGAGCAGTTCTTC. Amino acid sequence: CASSDRPTGDNEQFF.

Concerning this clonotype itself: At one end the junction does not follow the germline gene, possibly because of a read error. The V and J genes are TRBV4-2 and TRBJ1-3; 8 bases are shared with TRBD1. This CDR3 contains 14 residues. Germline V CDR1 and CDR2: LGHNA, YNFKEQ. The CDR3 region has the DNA TGTGCCGGCAGCTCGGACAGGGCTGGAAACACCATATATTTT. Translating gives CAGSSDRAGNTIYF.

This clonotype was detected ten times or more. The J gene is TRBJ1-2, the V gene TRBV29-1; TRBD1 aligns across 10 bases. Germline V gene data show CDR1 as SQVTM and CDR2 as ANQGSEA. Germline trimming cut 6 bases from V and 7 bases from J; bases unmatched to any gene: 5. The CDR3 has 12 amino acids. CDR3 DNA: TGCAGCGTCGACAGGGGGCAGGGTGGCTACACCTTC. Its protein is CSVDRGQGGYTF.

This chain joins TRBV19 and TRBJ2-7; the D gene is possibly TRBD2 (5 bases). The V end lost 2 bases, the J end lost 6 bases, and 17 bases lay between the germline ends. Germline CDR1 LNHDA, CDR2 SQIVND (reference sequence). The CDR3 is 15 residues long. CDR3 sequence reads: CASSIRRQEAGEQYF. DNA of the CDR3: TGTGCCAGTAGTATAAGGCGCCAGGAGGCGGGCGAGCAGTACTTC. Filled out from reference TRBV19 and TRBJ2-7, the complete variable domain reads DGGITQSPKYLFRKEGQNVTLSCEQNLNHDAMYWYRQDPGQGLRLIYYSQIVNDFQKGDIAEGYSVSREKKESFPLTVTSAQKNPTAFYLCASSIRRQEAGEQYFGPGTRLTVT.